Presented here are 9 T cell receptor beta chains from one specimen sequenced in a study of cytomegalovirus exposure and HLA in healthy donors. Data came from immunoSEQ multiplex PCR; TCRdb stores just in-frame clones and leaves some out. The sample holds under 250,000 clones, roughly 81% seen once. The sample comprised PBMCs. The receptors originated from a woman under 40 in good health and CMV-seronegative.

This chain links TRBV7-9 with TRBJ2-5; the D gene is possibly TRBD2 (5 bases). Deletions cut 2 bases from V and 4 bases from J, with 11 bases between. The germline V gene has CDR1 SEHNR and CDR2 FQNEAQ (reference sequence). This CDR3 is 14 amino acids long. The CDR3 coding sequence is TGTGCCAGCAGCTTACAGCTAGCCCGAGAGACCCAGTACTTC. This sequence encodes CASSLQLARETQYF.

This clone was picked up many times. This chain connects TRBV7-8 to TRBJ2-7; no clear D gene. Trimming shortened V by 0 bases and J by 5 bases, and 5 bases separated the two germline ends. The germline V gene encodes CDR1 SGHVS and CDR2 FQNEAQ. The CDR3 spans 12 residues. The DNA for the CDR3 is TGTGCCAGCAGCTTAGCCCTAAACGAGCAGTACTTC. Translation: CASSLALNEQYF.

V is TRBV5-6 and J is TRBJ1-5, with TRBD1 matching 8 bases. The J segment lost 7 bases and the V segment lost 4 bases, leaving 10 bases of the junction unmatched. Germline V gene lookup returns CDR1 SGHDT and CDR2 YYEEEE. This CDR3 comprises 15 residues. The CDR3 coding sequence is TGTGCCAGCAGCGCCGATCCGACAGGGGTCCAGCCCCAGCATTTT. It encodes CASSADPTGVQPQHF. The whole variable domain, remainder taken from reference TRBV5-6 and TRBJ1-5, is DAGVTQSPTHLIKTRGQQVTLRCSPKSGHDTVSWYQQALGQGPQFIFQYYEEEERQRGNFPDRFSGHQFPNYSSELNVNALLLGDSALYLCASSADPTGVQPQHFGDGTRLSIL.

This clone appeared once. CDR3 bases: TGTGCCAGCGCAACCCCTGGGACAGGGTCGTGGGGCTACACCTTC. Residues: CASATPGTGSWGYTF. The chain recombines TRBV9 with TRBJ1-2; 9 nucleotides align to TRBD1. CDR3 size: 15 residues. V lost 7 bases to trimming and J lost 8 bases; unmatched junction nucleotides: 15. Germline lookup yields CDR1 SGDLS and CDR2 YYNGEE.

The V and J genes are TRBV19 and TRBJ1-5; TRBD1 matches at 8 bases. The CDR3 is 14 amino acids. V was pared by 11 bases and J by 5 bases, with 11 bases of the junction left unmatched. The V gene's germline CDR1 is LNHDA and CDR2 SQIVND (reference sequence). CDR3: CAGSTTGDYQPQHF. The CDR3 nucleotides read TGTGCCGGATCTACGACAGGGGATTATCAGCCCCAGCATTTT.

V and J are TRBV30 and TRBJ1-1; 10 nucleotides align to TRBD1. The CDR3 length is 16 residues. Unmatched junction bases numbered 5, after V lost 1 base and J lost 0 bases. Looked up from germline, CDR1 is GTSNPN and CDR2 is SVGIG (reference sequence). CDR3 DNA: TGTGCCTGGAGTGGAGAGACAGGGGGCATGAACACTGAAGCTTTCTTT. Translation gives CAWSGETGGMNTEAFF.

The CDR3 DNA is TGTGCCAGCTCAGACCACAGGGGGATTCGTGGAAAACTGTTTTTT. Translated, it gives CASSDHRGIRGKLFF. The rearrangement uses TRBV18 and TRBJ1-4; 8 bases fit TRBD1. Germline lookup yields CDR1 KGHSH and CDR2 LQKENI. The length of the CDR3 is 15 residues. After removal of 5 bases from V and 10 bases from J, the junction contained 12 bases not matched to a gene.

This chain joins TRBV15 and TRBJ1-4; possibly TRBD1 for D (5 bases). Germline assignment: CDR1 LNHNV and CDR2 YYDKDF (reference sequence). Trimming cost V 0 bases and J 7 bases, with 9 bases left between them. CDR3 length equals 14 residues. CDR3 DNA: TGTGCCACCAGCAGAGATCCCAGGGCTGAAAAACTGTTTTTT. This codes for CATSRDPRAEKLFF.

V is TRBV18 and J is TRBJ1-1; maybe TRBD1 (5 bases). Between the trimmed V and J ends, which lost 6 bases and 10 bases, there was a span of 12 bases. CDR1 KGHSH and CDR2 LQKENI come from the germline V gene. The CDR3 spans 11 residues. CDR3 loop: CASSLRGGAFF. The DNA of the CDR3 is TGTGCCAGCTCCTTAAGGGGCGGAGCTTTCTTT.